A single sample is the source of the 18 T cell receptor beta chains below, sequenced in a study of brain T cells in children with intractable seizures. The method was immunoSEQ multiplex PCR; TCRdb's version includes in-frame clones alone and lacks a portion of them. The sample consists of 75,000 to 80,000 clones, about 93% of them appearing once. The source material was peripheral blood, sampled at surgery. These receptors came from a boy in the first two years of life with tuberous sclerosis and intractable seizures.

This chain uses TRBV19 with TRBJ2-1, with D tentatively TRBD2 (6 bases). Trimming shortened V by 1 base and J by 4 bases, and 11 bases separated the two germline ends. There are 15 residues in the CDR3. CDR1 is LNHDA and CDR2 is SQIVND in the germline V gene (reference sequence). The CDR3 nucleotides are TGTGCCAGTAGTATAGGGCTAGCGAGATACAATGAGCAGTTCTTC. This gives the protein CASSIGLARYNEQFF.

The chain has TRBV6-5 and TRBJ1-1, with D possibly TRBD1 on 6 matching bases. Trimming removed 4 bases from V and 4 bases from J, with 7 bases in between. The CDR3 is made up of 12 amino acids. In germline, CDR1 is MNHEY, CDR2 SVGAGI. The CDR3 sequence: CASSFRGTEAFF. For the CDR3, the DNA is TGTGCCAGCAGTTTCAGGGGCACTGAAGCTTTCTTT.

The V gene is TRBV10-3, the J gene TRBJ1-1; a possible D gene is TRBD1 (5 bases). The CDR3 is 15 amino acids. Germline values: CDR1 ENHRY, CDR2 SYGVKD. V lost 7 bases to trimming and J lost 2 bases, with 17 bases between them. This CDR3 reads CAITGQSGLNTEAFF. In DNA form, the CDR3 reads TGTGCCATCACGGGGCAGAGCGGACTCAACACTGAAGCTTTCTTT.

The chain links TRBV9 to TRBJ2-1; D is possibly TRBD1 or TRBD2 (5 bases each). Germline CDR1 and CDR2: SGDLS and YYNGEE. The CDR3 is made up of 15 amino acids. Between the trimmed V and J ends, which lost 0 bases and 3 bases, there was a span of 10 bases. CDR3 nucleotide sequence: TGTGCCAGCAGCGTAGTGGGGGACGTCTACAATGAGCAGTTCTTC. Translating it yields CASSVVGDVYNEQFF.

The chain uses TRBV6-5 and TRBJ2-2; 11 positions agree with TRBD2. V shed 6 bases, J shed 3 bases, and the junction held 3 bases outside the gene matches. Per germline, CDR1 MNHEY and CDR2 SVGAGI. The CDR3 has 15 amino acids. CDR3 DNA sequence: TGTGCCAGCAGCTATAGCGGGGGGGACACCGGGGAGCTGTTTTTT. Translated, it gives CASSYSGGDTGELFF.

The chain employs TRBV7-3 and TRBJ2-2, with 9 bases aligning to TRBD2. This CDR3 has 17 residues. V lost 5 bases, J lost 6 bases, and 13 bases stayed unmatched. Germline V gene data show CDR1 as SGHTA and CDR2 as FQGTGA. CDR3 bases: TGTGCCAGCAGCCCCGGGCGGGGGGGCCCTTTCGCCGGGGAGCTGTTTTTT. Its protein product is CASSPGRGGPFAGELFF. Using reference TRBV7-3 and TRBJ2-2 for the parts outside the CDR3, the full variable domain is GAGVSQTPSNKVTEKGKYVELRCDPISGHTALYWYRQSLGQGPEFLIYFQGTGAADDSGLPNDRFFAVRPEGSVSTLKIQRTERGDSAVYLCASSPGRGGPFAGELFFGEGSRLTVL.

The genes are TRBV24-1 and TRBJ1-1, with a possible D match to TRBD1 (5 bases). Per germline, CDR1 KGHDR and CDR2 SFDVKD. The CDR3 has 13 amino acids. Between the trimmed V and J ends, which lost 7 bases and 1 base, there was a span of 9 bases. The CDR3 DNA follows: TGTGCCACCAGCGGGGCGGGGAACACTGAAGCTTTCTTT. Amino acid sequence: CATSGAGNTEAFF.

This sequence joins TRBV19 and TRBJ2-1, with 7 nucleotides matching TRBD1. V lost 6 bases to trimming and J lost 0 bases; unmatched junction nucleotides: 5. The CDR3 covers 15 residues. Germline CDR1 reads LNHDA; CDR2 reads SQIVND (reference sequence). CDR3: CASSTTGSSYNEQFF. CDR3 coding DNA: TGTGCCAGTAGCACGACAGGGAGCTCCTACAATGAGCAGTTCTTC.

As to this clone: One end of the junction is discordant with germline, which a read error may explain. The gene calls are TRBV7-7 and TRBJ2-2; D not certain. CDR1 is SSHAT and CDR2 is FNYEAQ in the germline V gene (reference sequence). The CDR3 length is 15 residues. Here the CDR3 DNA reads TGTGCTAGCAGCTTTGGGCTCGGGAACACCGGGGAGCTGTTTTTT. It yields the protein CASSFGLGNTGELFF.

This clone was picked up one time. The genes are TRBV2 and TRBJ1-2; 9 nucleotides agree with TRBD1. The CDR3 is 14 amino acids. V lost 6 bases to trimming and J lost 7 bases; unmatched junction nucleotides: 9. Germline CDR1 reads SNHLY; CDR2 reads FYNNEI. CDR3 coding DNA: TGTGCCAGCAGCGTGGGACAGGGTCAAGGTGGCTACACCTTC. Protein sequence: CASSVGQGQGGYTF.

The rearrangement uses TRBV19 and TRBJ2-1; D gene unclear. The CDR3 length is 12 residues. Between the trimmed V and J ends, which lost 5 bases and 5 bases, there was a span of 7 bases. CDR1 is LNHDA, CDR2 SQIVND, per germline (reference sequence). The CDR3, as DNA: TGTGCCAGTAGTCCTCCGAACAATGAGCAGTTCTTC. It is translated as CASSPPNNEQFF.

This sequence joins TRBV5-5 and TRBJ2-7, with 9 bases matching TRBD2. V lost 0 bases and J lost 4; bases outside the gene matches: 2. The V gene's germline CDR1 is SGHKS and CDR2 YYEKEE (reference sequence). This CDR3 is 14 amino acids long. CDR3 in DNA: TGTGCCAGCAGCTTGGGACTAGCGGTTTACGAGCAGTACTTC. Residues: CASSLGLAVYEQYF.

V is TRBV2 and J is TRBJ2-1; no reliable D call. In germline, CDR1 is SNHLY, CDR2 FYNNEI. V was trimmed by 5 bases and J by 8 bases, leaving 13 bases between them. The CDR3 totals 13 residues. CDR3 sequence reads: CASSNHQSDEQFF. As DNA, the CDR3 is TGTGCCAGCAGTAACCATCAATCCGATGAGCAGTTCTTC.

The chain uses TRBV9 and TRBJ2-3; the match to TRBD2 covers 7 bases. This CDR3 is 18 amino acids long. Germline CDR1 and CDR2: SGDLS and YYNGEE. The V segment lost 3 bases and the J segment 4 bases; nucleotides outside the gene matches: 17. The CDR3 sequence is CASSGRAGAVRTADTQYF. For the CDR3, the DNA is TGTGCCAGCAGCGGACGCGCGGGAGCTGTCCGCACGGCAGATACGCAGTATTTT.

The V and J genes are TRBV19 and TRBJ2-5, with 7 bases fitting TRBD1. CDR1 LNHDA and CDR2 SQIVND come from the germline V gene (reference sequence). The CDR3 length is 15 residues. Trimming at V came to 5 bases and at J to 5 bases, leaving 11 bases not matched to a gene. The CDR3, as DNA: TGTGCCAGTAGTCTAGGGGACAGTCCGGCGGAGACCCAGTACTTC. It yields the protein CASSLGDSPAETQYF.

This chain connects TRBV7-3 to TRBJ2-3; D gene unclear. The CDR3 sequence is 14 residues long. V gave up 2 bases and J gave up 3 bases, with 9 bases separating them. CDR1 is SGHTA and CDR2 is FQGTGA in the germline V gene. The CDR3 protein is CASSLGVGTDTQYF. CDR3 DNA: TGTGCCAGCAGCTTAGGGGTTGGGACAGATACGCAGTATTTT.

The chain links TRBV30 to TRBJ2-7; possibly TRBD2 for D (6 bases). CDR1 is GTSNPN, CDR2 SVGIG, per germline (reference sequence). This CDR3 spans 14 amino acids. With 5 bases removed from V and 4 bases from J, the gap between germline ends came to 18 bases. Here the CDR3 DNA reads TGTGCCTGGGCGAGGGCGGGGTGGAGGTACGAGCAGTACTTC. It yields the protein CAWARAGWRYEQYF.

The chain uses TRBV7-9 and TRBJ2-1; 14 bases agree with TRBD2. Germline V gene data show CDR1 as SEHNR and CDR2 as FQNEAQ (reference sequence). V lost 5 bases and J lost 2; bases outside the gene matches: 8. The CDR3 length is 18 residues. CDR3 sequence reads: CASSPTSGRAGPYNEQFF. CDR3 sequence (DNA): TGTGCCAGCAGCCCGACTAGCGGGAGGGCCGGGCCCTACAATGAGCAGTTCTTC.